The next 7 T cell receptor beta chains were all read from a single sample in a study of cytomegalovirus exposure and HLA in healthy donors. Primers included in the PCR were 60 Vbeta and 13 Jbeta primers. The table came from immunoSEQ multiplex PCR; TCRdb's copy has only in-frame clones and leaves some out. The repertoire consists of roughly 100,000 clones, with over 9% occurring once and the leading ten covering approximately 6%. Sequencing was performed on PBMCs. These receptors all stem from a middle-aged man in good health and CMV-seropositive.

V and J are TRBV11-1 and TRBJ2-2; 10 bases are shared with TRBD2. The CDR3 is 17 residues long. The V gene's germline CDR1 is SGHAT and CDR2 FQDESV (reference sequence). After removal of 0 bases from V and 3 bases from J, the junction contained 4 bases not matched to a gene. The CDR3: CASSLAGLAGDTGELFF. CDR3 DNA: TGTGCCAGCAGCTTAGCCGGTCTAGCGGGAGACACCGGGGAGCTGTTTTTT. Full variable domain (remainder filled in from reference TRBV11-1 and TRBJ2-2): EAEVAQSPRYKITEKSQAVAFWCDPISGHATLYWYRQILGQGPELLVQFQDESVVDDSQLPKDRFSAERLKGVDSTLKIQPAELGDSAMYLCASSLAGLAGDTGELFFGEGSRLTVL.

This clone was seen a handful of times. The chain recombines TRBV2 with TRBJ1-5; unclear D gene. Trimming removed 5 bases at V and 6 bases at J, with 14 bases between. The CDR3 runs 14 residues. CDR1 and CDR2 from the germline V gene are SNHLY and FYNNEI. CDR3 residues: CASSLSGMAQPQHF. The DNA for the CDR3 is TGTGCCAGCAGTCTTTCGGGTATGGCTCAGCCCCAGCATTTT.

This CDR3 is CASSNERASSYNEQFF. The CDR3 DNA reads as TGTGCCAGCAGTAACGAACGAGCTAGCTCCTACAATGAGCAGTTCTTC. The V gene is TRBV25-1, the J gene TRBJ2-1, with D unresolved. The CDR3 loop spans 16 amino acids. V gave up 5 bases and J gave up 0 bases, with 14 bases separating them. Per the germline V gene, CDR1 is MGHDK and CDR2 is SYGVNS. Combining the CDR3 with reference TRBV25-1 and TRBJ2-1 gives the whole variable domain EADIYQTPRYLVIGTGKKITLECSQTMGHDKMYWYQQDPGMELHLIHYSYGVNSTEKGDLSSESTVSRIRTEHFPLTLESARPSHTSQYLCASSNERASSYNEQFFGPGTRLTVL.

This clone has just a few counts. The J gene is TRBJ2-6, the V gene TRBV9; D is undetermined. This CDR3 comprises 18 residues. CDR1 SGDLS and CDR2 YYNGEE come from the germline V gene. V shed 4 bases and J shed 0 bases, with 17 bases lying between them. In nucleotides, the CDR3 is TGTGCCAGCAGCCCTCCCCAACAATTTCCCTCTGGGGCCAACGTCCTGACTTTC. Its translation is CASSPPQQFPSGANVLTF.

This rearrangement joins TRBV27 to TRBJ2-1; 9 bases align to TRBD2. The CDR3 runs to 18 residues. CDR1 is MNHEY, CDR2 SMNVEV, per germline (reference sequence). V gave up 6 bases and J gave up 6 bases; unmatched junction bases: 18. CDR3 nucleotide sequence: TGTGCCAGCAGCATACCTAGCGGGAAGTTCGCGGCGGGCAATGAGCAGTTCTTC. Protein sequence: CASSIPSGKFAAGNEQFF.

This clone was seen only a few times. The rearrangement links TRBV6-5 to TRBJ2-2; perhaps TRBD1 as D (6 bases). Germline values: CDR1 MNHEY, CDR2 SVGAGI. The CDR3 is 15 amino acids. The germline V and J ends were trimmed by 5 bases and 3 bases, with 13 bases remaining between them. The CDR3, as DNA: TGTGCCAGCAGTCAGGGGACCACCGACACCGGGGAGCTGTTTTTT. Translated, it gives CASSQGTTDTGELFF.

CDR3 coding DNA: TGCAGTGGACTAGCGACCTACGAGCAGTACTTC. Residues: CSGLATYEQYF. The gene calls are TRBV20-1 and TRBJ2-7, with 8 bases that match TRBD2. The germline V gene has CDR1 DFQATT and CDR2 SNEGSKA (reference sequence). V lost 7 bases and J lost 2; bases outside the gene matches: 1. The CDR3 spans 11 residues.